The 31 T cell receptor beta chains reported below all come from one sample, sequenced in a study of Ad26.COV2.S vaccination and SARS-CoV-2 variants. Assay: immunoSEQ multiplex PCR; the TCRdb copy retains only in-frame clones and omits some. Altogether more than 150,000 clones are present, around 88% being singletons, with the ten largest covering under 7.5%. The specimen comprised peripheral blood, sampled after recovery from COVID-19. Receptors were obtained from a human donor who had recovered from COVID-19.

CDR3 in amino acids: CATSRDRPRDNTTDTQYF. The DNA of the CDR3 is TGTGCCACCAGCAGAGATCGCCCCCGGGACAACACCACAGATACGCAGTATTTT. The V gene is TRBV15, the J gene TRBJ2-3; possible D gene TRBD1, 6 bases. Trimming stripped 0 bases from V and 2 bases from J, with 18 bases between. CDR3 length: 18 residues. Per the germline V gene, CDR1 is LNHNV and CDR2 is YYDKDF (reference sequence).

The chain is built from TRBV12-3 or TRBV12-4 and TRBJ2-2; D is possibly TRBD1 (5 bases). The CDR3 contains 12 residues. Trimming took off 11 bases at V and 1 base at J, with 8 bases between the two ends. The CDR3 sequence: CAVQGNTGELFF. The CDR3 DNA reads TGTGCCGTCCAGGGGAACACCGGGGAGCTGTTTTTT.

The chain is built from TRBV9 and TRBJ2-3; TRBD2 matches 11 bases. Germline lookup yields CDR1 SGDLS and CDR2 YYNGEE. CDR3 length: 18 residues. The ends lost 4 bases at V and 2 bases at J; junction bases unmatched: 12. The CDR3 region is CASSPKVGTSGHTDTQYF. The CDR3 DNA reads as TGTGCCAGCAGCCCAAAAGTTGGGACTAGCGGACACACAGATACGCAGTATTTT.

The rearrangement uses TRBV13 and TRBJ2-5; D unresolved. This CDR3 contains 14 residues. Germline V lookup: CDR1 PRHDT, CDR2 FYEKMQ (reference sequence). V was trimmed by 4 bases and J by 6 bases, leaving 15 bases between them. CDR3 bases: TGTGCCAGCAGCTCCCCAACCTCTTCCCAGACCCAGTACTTC. Translation gives CASSSPTSSQTQYF.

This clone was seen once. The V gene is TRBV27, the J gene TRBJ1-4, with D possibly TRBD1 on 5 matching bases. This CDR3 has 14 amino acids. From germline, CDR1 is MNHEY and CDR2 SMNVEV (reference sequence). Trimming pared 5 bases from V and 8 bases from J, leaving 15 bases between. CDR3 sequence: CASSPPGRGEKLFF. The CDR3 DNA sequence: TGTGCCAGCAGTCCACCAGGGAGAGGGGAAAAACTGTTTTTT.

Regarding this clone: The junction departs from the called germline gene at one end, perhaps through a read error. The chain couples TRBV25-1 to TRBJ1-1; D not certain. The CDR3 length is 9 residues. Germline V gene sequence: CDR1 MGHDK, CDR2 SYGVNS. The chain's CDR3 is CASSAPGPF. The CDR3, as DNA: TGTGCCAGCAGTGCGCCCGGGCCCTTT. The full variable domain, with the rest looked up from reference TRBV25-1 and TRBJ1-1, is EADIYQTPRYLVIGTGKKITLECSQTMGHDKMYWYQQDPGMELHLIHYSYGVNSTEKGDLSSESTVSRIRTEHFPLTLESARPSHTSQYLCASSAPGPFGQGTRLTVV.

This clone has just a few counts. The chain employs TRBV9 and TRBJ1-4; no reliable D call. Trimming shortened V by 4 bases and J by 6 bases, and 16 bases separated the two germline ends. CDR3 length: 15 amino acids. CDR1 and CDR2 from the germline V gene are SGDLS and YYNGEE. CDR3 DNA sequence: TGTGCCAGCAGCCCTCGGGAGGTTGGGGATGAAAAACTGTTTTTT. Translated: CASSPREVGDEKLFF.

The genes are TRBV19 and TRBJ1-5; tentatively, D is TRBD1 (6 bases). The CDR3 has 14 residues. Trimming removed 8 bases at V and 4 bases at J, with 15 bases between. Germline V gives CDR1 LNHDA, CDR2 SQIVND (reference sequence). The CDR3 DNA reads as TGTGCCAGTCACAGGGCTGGGGGGAATCAGCCCCAGCATTTT. Translated, it gives CASHRAGGNQPQHF.

This chain joins TRBV3-1 (or the pseudogene TRBV3-2) and TRBJ2-2; 8 nucleotides agree with TRBD2. Looked up from germline, CDR1 is LGHDT and CDR2 is YNNKEL (reference sequence). The CDR3 runs to 15 residues. Losses at the gene ends were 4 bases for V and 5 bases for J; bases not matched to a gene: 6. The CDR3 bases are TGTGCCAGCAGCCCCCGGGAGGGCCGAACCGGGGAGCTGTTTTTT. Translating it yields CASSPREGRTGELFF.

This chain uses TRBV2 with TRBJ2-3; D not certain. V was cut by 3 bases and J by 4 bases, with 14 bases left in between. The CDR3 is 15 residues long. The germline CDR1 and CDR2 sequences are SNHLY and FYNNEI. Here the CDR3 reads CASSDWREPPDTQYF. As DNA, the CDR3 is TGTGCCAGCAGTGACTGGCGTGAGCCCCCAGATACGCAGTATTTT.

The table lists this clone with a few counts. The chain recombines TRBV7-9 with TRBJ2-1; TRBD2 is a possible D gene (6 bases). V was clipped by 5 bases and J by 5 bases, with 16 bases between them. Per the germline V gene, CDR1 is SEHNR and CDR2 is FQNEAQ (reference sequence). The CDR3 loop spans 15 amino acids. CDR3 sequence reads: CASSPYWRGDNEQFF. CDR3 bases: TGTGCCAGCAGCCCCTATTGGCGGGGAGACAATGAGCAGTTCTTC.

The chain links TRBV7-3 to TRBJ2-3; no firm D call. The CDR3 has 14 amino acids. The V gene lost 7 bases and the J gene lost 4 bases, with 15 bases spanning the gap. Germline lookup yields CDR1 SGHTA and CDR2 FQGTGA. CDR3 in amino acids: CASTSAPSADTQYF. CDR3 nucleotide sequence: TGTGCCAGCACCTCAGCCCCGTCGGCAGATACGCAGTATTTT. The full variable domain, with the rest looked up from reference TRBV7-3 and TRBJ2-3, is GAGVSQTPSNKVTEKGKYVELRCDPISGHTALYWYRQSLGQGPEFLIYFQGTGAADDSGLPNDRFFAVRPEGSVSTLKIQRTERGDSAVYLCASTSAPSADTQYFGPGTRLTVL.

Of note for this clone: Within the sample, other DNA sequences also encode this same CDR3. The chain couples TRBV28 to TRBJ1-1; 9 bases fit TRBD1. The CDR3 contains 14 residues. Germline CDR1 reads MDHEN; CDR2 reads SYDVKM. The V gene end was trimmed by 3 bases and the J gene end by 8 bases; junction bases not matched to a gene: 7. The CDR3 region is CASSFGGQGGEAFF. The CDR3 region has the DNA TGTGCCAGCAGTTTTGGGGGACAGGGTGGGGAAGCTTTCTTT.

This clone has just a few counts. The rearrangement uses TRBV6-1 and TRBJ1-6; the D is unclear. Germline V gene data show CDR1 as MNHNS and CDR2 as SASEGT. The CDR3 length is 15 residues. Deletions cut 2 bases from V and 9 bases from J, with 14 bases between. This CDR3 is CASSELVPQSSPLHF. The DNA for the CDR3 is TGTGCCAGCAGTGAATTGGTCCCCCAGTCTTCACCCCTCCACTTT.

This chain links TRBV7-2 with TRBJ1-1; D not resolved. In germline, CDR1 is SGHTA, CDR2 FQGNSA. The CDR3 loop spans 12 amino acids. The CDR3 DNA is TGTGCGAACGGGGAGTCGGGCACTGAAGCTTTCTTT. Residues: CANGESGTEAFF.

The chain links TRBV7-9 to TRBJ1-1; maybe TRBD1 (6 bases). The germline V and J ends were trimmed by 5 bases and 2 bases, with 12 bases remaining between them. The length of the CDR3 is 14 residues. Germline CDR1 reads SEHNR; CDR2 reads FQNEAQ (reference sequence). CDR3 in amino acids: CASSPWTENTEAFF. The CDR3 coding sequence is TGTGCCAGCAGCCCCTGGACAGAAAACACTGAAGCTTTCTTT.

The rearrangement links TRBV5-1 to TRBJ1-5, with a tentative D call TRBD1 (6 bases). In germline, CDR1 is SGHRS, CDR2 YFSETQ. The CDR3 sequence is 14 residues long. V dropped 4 bases and J dropped 3 bases, with 11 bases sitting between them. CDR3 loop: CASSPGQHNQPQHF. The CDR3 bases are TGCGCCAGCAGCCCCGGACAGCACAATCAGCCCCAGCATTTT.

The chain links TRBV18 to TRBJ2-3; 15 bases agree with TRBD2. With 3 bases clipped from V and 2 bases from J, the junction kept 3 bases outside the gene matches. The CDR3 length is 17 residues. The germline gives CDR1 KGHSH, CDR2 LQKENI. Written as DNA, the CDR3 is TGTGCCAGCTCACCGGGACTAGCGGGAGGTGCCACAGATACGCAGTATTTT. It specifies CASSPGLAGGATDTQYF.

In this sample, this clone turned up once. The chain joins TRBV18 to TRBJ2-2; D is uncertain. With 1 base removed from V and 1 base from J, the gap between germline ends came to 1 base. The CDR3 has 13 amino acids. Germline assignment: CDR1 KGHSH and CDR2 LQKENI. The DNA for the CDR3 is TGTGCCAGCTCACCACAGAACACCGGGGAGCTGTTTTTT. Translated: CASSPQNTGELFF.

This clone appeared once. The gene calls are TRBV13 and TRBJ1-1; TRBD1 matches at 7 bases. Germline CDR1 and CDR2: PRHDT and FYEKMQ (reference sequence). The CDR3 spans 13 residues. The J segment lost 6 bases and the V segment lost 5 bases, leaving 6 bases of the junction unmatched. The CDR3 reads CASSITGVAEAFF. The CDR3 nucleotides are TGTGCCAGCAGCATCACAGGGGTGGCTGAAGCTTTCTTT.

The rearrangement joins TRBV28 to TRBJ2-7; D remains unclear. This CDR3 comprises 12 residues. CDR1 MDHEN and CDR2 SYDVKM come from the germline V gene. Trimming cost V 3 bases and J 3 bases, with 6 bases left between them. The CDR3 bases are TGTGCCAGCAGTTTGTACAGCTACGAGCAGTACTTC. Its protein is CASSLYSYEQYF.

This clone was seen just once. The rearrangement uses TRBV10-2 and TRBJ2-6, with a possible D match to TRBD2 (6 bases). Trimming cost V 8 bases and J 4 bases, with 9 bases left between them. The CDR3 sequence is 13 residues long. The germline CDR1 and CDR2 sequences are WSHSY and SAAADI. In nucleotides, the CDR3 is TGCGCCAGCGGAGGGGCCGGGGCCAACGTCCTGACTTTC. Its translation: CASGGAGANVLTF.

The chain joins TRBV3-1 (or the pseudogene TRBV3-2) to TRBJ1-2; unclear D gene. CDR1 and CDR2 from the germline V gene are LGHDT and YNNKEL (reference sequence). The CDR3 is 14 residues long. Deletions cut 1 base from V and 5 bases from J, with 11 bases between. The CDR3 loop is CASSQGWAPYGYTF. The CDR3 DNA sequence: TGTGCCAGCAGCCAAGGGTGGGCCCCTTATGGCTACACCTTC.

V gene TRBV12-3 or TRBV12-4 combines with J gene TRBJ1-4, with D unclear. Deletions cut 6 bases from V and 8 bases from J, with 13 bases between. This CDR3 comprises 13 residues. CDR3 sequence (DNA): TGTGCCAGCAGCCGGTCTCTGATAGAAAAACTGTTTTTT. It codes for CASSRSLIEKLFF.

As DNA, the CDR3 is TGTGCCAGCAGCGTCTCCGGGGAATGGTCCTACGAGCAGTACTTC. Translating gives CASSVSGEWSYEQYF. The gene calls are TRBV9 and TRBJ2-7; maybe TRBD2 (5 bases). The CDR3 spans 15 residues. V lost 2 bases and J lost 1, with 13 bases in between. The germline V gene has CDR1 SGDLS and CDR2 YYNGEE. The complete variable domain, with remaining parts taken from reference TRBV9 and TRBJ2-7, reads DSGVTQTPKHLITATGQRVTLRCSPRSGDLSVYWYQQSLDQGLQFLIQYYNGEERAKGNILERFSAQQFPDLHSELNLSSLELGDSALYFCASSVSGEWSYEQYFGPGTRLTVT.

This clone has only a few counts. The chain combines TRBV12-3 or TRBV12-4 with TRBJ2-7; D remains unclear. CDR3 length: 13 residues. V lost 8 bases to trimming and J lost 4 bases, with 15 bases between them. The CDR3 loop reads CASRAGNSYEQYF. CDR3 sequence (DNA): TGTGCCAGCCGGGCCGGTAACTCTTACGAGCAGTACTTC.

The chain uses TRBV2 and TRBJ1-1, with a weak D call TRBD1 (6 bases). This CDR3 comprises 16 residues. Trimming pared 7 bases from V and 4 bases from J, leaving 22 bases between. Germline V gene sequence: CDR1 SNHLY, CDR2 FYNNEI. Written as DNA, the CDR3 is TGTGCCAGCACCGTAGGGACTCAGGGGATGGGCACTGAAGCTTTCTTT. It translates to CASTVGTQGMGTEAFF.

The rearrangement links TRBV27 to TRBJ1-1; no clear D. Trimming removed 0 bases from V and 3 bases from J, with 17 bases in between. This CDR3 has 17 residues. Germline assignment: CDR1 MNHEY and CDR2 SMNVEV (reference sequence). CDR3: CASSLSPDIVGDTEAFF. In DNA, the CDR3 is TGTGCCAGCAGTTTATCTCCCGATATAGTTGGGGACACTGAAGCTTTCTTT.

The chain has TRBV5-4 and TRBJ2-7; D possibly corresponds to TRBD1 (5 bases). Germline V CDR1 and CDR2: SGHNT, YYREEE (reference sequence). V was trimmed by 0 bases and J by 2 bases, leaving 15 bases between them. This CDR3 spans 16 amino acids. The CDR3 is CASSLVSVMGPYEQYF. The CDR3 DNA is TGTGCCAGCAGCTTGGTCTCTGTTATGGGGCCCTACGAGCAGTACTTC.

This clone has a handful of counts. The rearrangement links TRBV30 to TRBJ1-2; D gene unclear. The CDR3 length is 17 residues. With 0 bases removed from V and 1 base from J, the gap between germline ends came to 18 bases. CDR1 is GTSNPN and CDR2 is SVGIG in the germline V gene (reference sequence). CDR3 loop: CAWSVLPQQSLNYGYTF. The CDR3 DNA sequence: TGTGCCTGGAGTGTACTGCCCCAACAGAGCCTTAACTATGGCTACACCTTC.

The chain links TRBV5-1 to TRBJ2-6; the match to TRBD1 covers 7 bases. Trimming removed 0 bases from V and 0 bases from J; junction bases left unmatched: 6. CDR1 and CDR2 (germline): SGHRS, YFSETQ. The CDR3 runs 18 residues. The CDR3 DNA follows: TGCGCCAGCAGCTTGGGTATAGGGGGCAGCTCTGGGGCCAACGTCCTGACTTTC. It specifies CASSLGIGGSSGANVLTF.